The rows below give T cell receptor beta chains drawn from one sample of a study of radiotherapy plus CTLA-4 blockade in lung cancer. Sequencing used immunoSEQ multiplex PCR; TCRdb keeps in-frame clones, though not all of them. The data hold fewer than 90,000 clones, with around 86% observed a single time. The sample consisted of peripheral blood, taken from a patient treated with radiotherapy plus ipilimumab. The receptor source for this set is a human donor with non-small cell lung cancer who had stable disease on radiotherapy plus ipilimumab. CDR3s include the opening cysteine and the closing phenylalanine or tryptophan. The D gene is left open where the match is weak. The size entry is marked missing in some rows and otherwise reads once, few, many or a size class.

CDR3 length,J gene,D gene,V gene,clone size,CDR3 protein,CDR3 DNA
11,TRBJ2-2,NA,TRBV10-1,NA,CASSGPGELFF,TGCGCCAGCAGTGGTCCTGGGGAGCTGTTTTTT
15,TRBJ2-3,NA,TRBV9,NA,CASSVAGTTLDTQYF,TGTGCCAGCAGCGTAGCTGGGACCACACTCGATACGCAGTATTTT
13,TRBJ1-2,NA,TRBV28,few,CASNIDSTYGYTF,TGTGCCAGCAATATTGACAGCACATATGGCTACACCTTC
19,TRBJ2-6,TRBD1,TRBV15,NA,CATSRDRGTGLAGANVLTF,TGTGCCACCAGCAGAGATCGCGGGACAGGACTCGCTGGGGCCAACGTCCTGACTTTC
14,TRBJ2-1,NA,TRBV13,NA,CASSPAGTLGRQFF,TGTGCCAGCAGCCCCGCCGGGACGCTCGGGCGGCAGTTCTTC
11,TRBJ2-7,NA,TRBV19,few,CATSNRYEQYF,TGTGCCACCTCAAACCGCTACGAGCAGTACTTC
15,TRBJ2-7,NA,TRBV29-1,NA,CSVEGVTGITYEQYF,TGCAGCGTTGAAGGGGTAACAGGGATCACCTACGAGCAGTACTTC
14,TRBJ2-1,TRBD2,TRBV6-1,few,CAFAKAGGPNEQFF,TGTGCCTTTGCGAAAGCGGGAGGGCCAAATGAGCAGTTCTTC
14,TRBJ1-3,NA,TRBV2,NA,CASSSDRLGNTIYF,TGTGCCAGCAGCTCCGACAGACTTGGAAACACCATATATTTT
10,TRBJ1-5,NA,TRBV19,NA,CASGPAGKDF,TGTGCCAGTGGCCCCGCAGGGAAGGATTTT
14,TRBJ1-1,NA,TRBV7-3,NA,CASSLVAVNTEAFF,TGTGCCAGCAGCTTAGTTGCGGTGAACACTGAAGCTTTCTTT
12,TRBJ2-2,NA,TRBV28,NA,CASSSGTGELFF,TGTGCCAGCAGTTCGGGAACCGGGGAGCTGTTTTTT
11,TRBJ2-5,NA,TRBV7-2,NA,CASSQSETQYF,TGTGCCAGCAGCCAATCAGAGACCCAGTACTTC
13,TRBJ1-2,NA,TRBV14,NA,CASSQGQGYGYTF,TGTGCCAGCAGCCAAGGGCAGGGTTATGGCTACACCTTC
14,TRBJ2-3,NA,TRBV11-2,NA,CASSLLLATDTQYF,TGTGCCAGCAGCTTACTCCTAGCAACAGATACGCAGTATTTT
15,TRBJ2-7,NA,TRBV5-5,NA,CASSLSVGFSYEQYF,TGTGCCAGCAGCTTGTCTGTAGGGTTCTCCTACGAGCAGTACTTC
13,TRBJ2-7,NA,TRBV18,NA,CASSPRQGGEQYF,TGTGCCAGCTCACCCCGACAGGGAGGCGAGCAGTACTTC
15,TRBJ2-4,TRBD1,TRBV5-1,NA,CASSWGQGAKNIQYF,TGCGCCAGCAGCTGGGGACAGGGGGCCAAAAACATTCAGTACTTC
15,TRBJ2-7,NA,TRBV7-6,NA,CASSLADSPSYEQYF,TGTGCCAGCAGCTTAGCCGATTCCCCCTCCTACGAGCAGTACTTC
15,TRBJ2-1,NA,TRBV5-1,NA,CASRNSVSSYNEQFF,TGCGCCAGCAGAAATAGCGTCTCCTCCTACAATGAGCAGTTCTTC
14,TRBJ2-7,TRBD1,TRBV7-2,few,CASSPGGQGAKQYF,TGTGCCAGCAGCCCAGGCGGCCAGGGGGCCAAGCAGTACTTC
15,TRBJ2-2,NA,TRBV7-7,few,CASSTPSEGTGELFF,TGTGCTAGCAGCACCCCTAGTGAAGGAACCGGGGAGCTGTTTTTT
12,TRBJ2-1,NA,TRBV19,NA,CASSIRYNEQFF,TGTGCCAGTAGTATCAGGTACAATGAGCAGTTCTTC
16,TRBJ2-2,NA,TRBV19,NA,CASTGGQVTNTGELFF,TGTGCCAGTACGGGCGGACAAGTAACGAACACCGGGGAGCTGTTTTTT
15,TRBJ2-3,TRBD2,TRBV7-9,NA,CASSPTSGFTDTQYF,TGTGCCAGCAGCCCTACTAGCGGATTCACAGATACGCAGTATTTT
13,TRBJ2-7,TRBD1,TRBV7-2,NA,CASSRGQGYEQYF,TGTGCCAGCAGCCGGGGACAGGGCTACGAGCAGTACTTC
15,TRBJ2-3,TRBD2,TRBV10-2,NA,CASLRSSGSSDTQYF,TGCGCCAGCCTTAGAAGTAGCGGGAGCAGCGATACGCAGTATTTT
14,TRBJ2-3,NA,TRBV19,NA,CASSLAASTDTQYF,TGTGCCAGTAGTCTGGCAGCTAGCACAGATACGCAGTATTTT
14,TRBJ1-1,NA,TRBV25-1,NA,CASSIGEWNTEAFF,TGTGCCAGCAGTATCGGCGAGTGGAACACTGAAGCTTTCTTT
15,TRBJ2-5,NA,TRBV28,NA,CASSPATGPGETQYF,TGTGCCAGCAGTCCCGCAACTGGCCCGGGGGAGACCCAGTACTTC
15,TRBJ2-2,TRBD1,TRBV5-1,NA,CASSGQGADTGELFF,TGCGCCAGCAGTGGTCAGGGGGCGGACACCGGGGAGCTGTTTTTT
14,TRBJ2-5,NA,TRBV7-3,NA,CASSLKGGGETQYF,TGTGCCAGCAGCTTAAAGGGGGGAGGAGAGACCCAGTACTTC
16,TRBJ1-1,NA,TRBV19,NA,CASSPLPSGQNTEAFF,TGTGCCAGTAGTCCCCTGCCCTCGGGACAGAACACTGAAGCTTTCTTT
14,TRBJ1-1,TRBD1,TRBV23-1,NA,CASSRDRGRAEAFF,TGCGCCAGCAGTCGGGACAGGGGGCGCGCTGAAGCTTTCTTT
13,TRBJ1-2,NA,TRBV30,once,CAWSANLRRGYTF,TGTGCCTGGAGTGCTAACCTTCGACGCGGCTACACCTTC
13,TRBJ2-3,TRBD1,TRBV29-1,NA,CSGEDRGEDTQYF,TGCAGCGGCGAGGACAGGGGGGAGGATACGCAGTATTTT
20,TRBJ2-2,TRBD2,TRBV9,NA,CASSPLAALGAGGITGELFF,TGTGCCAGCAGCCCCTTGGCAGCTTTAGGAGCGGGAGGGATCACCGGGGAGCTGTTTTTT
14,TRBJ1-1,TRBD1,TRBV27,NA,CASSLRTGGREAFF,TGTGCCAGCAGTCTAAGGACAGGGGGGCGGGAGGCTTTCTTT
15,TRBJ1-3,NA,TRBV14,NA,CASSQNTGSGNTIYF,TGTGCCAGCAGCCAAAATACAGGCTCTGGAAACACCATATATTTT
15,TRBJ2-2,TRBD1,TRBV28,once,CASSSPGQGIGELFF,TGTGCCAGCAGTTCCCCGGGACAGGGGATCGGGGAGCTGTTTTTT
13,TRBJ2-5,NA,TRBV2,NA,CASSGAVQETQYF,TGTGCCAGCAGTGGGGCAGTACAAGAGACCCAGTACTTC
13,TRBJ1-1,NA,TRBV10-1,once,CASSEQGNTEAFF,TGCGCCAGCAGTGAGCAGGGGAACACTGAAGCTTTCTTT